A single sample is the source of the 20 T cell receptor beta chains below, sequenced in a study of blood T cells in healthy people across ages (dated by TCRdb to about 2015). Libraries were prepared through 5' RACE. Instrument used: Illumina HiSeq 2500. A second roughly 6 to 11 cycle PCR used a sample-barcoded 5' primer and a J-beta primer mix. Clones were called with MiXCR by TCRdb after fastp trimmed the public reads at Q25, and only in-frame beta chains were retained. When rows share a CDR3 protein, they turn into one entry using the most common DNA and genes. This sample comprises about 780,000 distinct CDR3 sequences, about 42% of them detected only once. The ten largest clonotypes hold approximately 18% of the sample. The material sequenced was blood. The source is an older man in good health.

This clonotype was seen at least ten times. The chain is built from TRBV7-2 and TRBJ2-2; tentative D call: TRBD1 (6 bases). The CDR3 is 15 amino acids. Trimming removed 2 bases at V and 3 bases at J, with 10 bases between. CDR1 SGHTA and CDR2 FQGNSA come from the germline V gene. The CDR3 region is CASSLSGQYTGELFF. CDR3 nucleotide sequence: TGTGCCAGCAGCTTATCCGGACAGTACACCGGGGAGCTGTTTTTT. The variable domain in full, with the rest retrieved from reference TRBV7-2 and TRBJ2-2, is GAGVSQSPSNKVTEKGKDVELRCDPISGHTALYWYRQSLGQGLEFLIYFQGNSAPDKSGLPSDRFSAERTGGSVSTLTIQRTQQEDSAVYLCASSLSGQYTGELFFGEGSRLTVL.

This clonotype showed up just a few times. The gene calls are TRBV5-1 and TRBJ2-1, with a tentative D call TRBD2 (7 bases). There are 16 residues in the CDR3. The germline V gene encodes CDR1 SGHRS and CDR2 YFSETQ. V was clipped by 4 bases and J by 2 bases, with 16 bases between them. The CDR3 here is CASSPVGEGAYNEQFF. In nucleotides, the CDR3 is TGCGCCAGCAGCCCGGTAGGGGAGGGGGCCTACAATGAGCAGTTCTTC.

The rearrangement links TRBV20-1 to TRBJ2-7; the match to TRBD2 covers 9 bases. V lost 3 bases and J lost 1; bases outside the gene matches: 16. The CDR3 consists of 18 residues. Germline CDR1 and CDR2: DFQATT and SNEGSKA (reference sequence). CDR3 in DNA: TGCAGTGCTAGGGACCTCTTCTTAGCGGGAGCCCCATCCTACGAGCAGTACTTC. This codes for CSARDLFLAGAPSYEQYF.

This clonotype turned up a few times. This rearrangement joins TRBV7-2 to TRBJ2-1; D gene ambiguous. Germline CDR1 SGHTA, CDR2 FQGNSA. The CDR3 has 12 residues. Trimming removed 5 bases from V and 5 bases from J, with 7 bases in between. The CDR3 here is CASSVLNNEQFF. CDR3 sequence (DNA): TGTGCCAGCAGCGTATTAAACAATGAGCAGTTCTTC.

This clonotype was seen more than once but under ten times. The chain recombines TRBV3-1 with TRBJ2-5; D call uncertain. This CDR3 region has 13 residues. CDR1 and CDR2 (germline): LGHDT, YNNKEL (reference sequence). Trimming removed 4 bases at V and 4 bases at J, with 10 bases between. The CDR3 DNA is TGTGCCAGCAGCCGTACGCACGGAGAGACCCAGTACTTC. This translates into CASSRTHGETQYF.

Turning to this clonotype: Possible read error: a much larger clone is one base away. The chain links TRBV20-1 to TRBJ2-1; D is possibly TRBD1 (6 bases). Trimming pared 0 bases from V and 10 bases from J, leaving 16 bases between. Germline V gene lookup returns CDR1 DFQATT and CDR2 SNEGSKA (reference sequence). The CDR3 length is 14 residues. The CDR3 loop is CSARDAGASFEQFF. DNA of the CDR3: TGCAGTGCTAGAGATGCAGGGGCCAGCTTCGAGCAGTTCTTC.

J is TRBJ2-7 and V is TRBV6-4, with D tentatively TRBD1 (6 bases). The better agreement between TRBJ2-5 and the DNA end casts doubt on the J call. CDR3 length: 13 amino acids. Germline lookup yields CDR1 MRHNA and CDR2 SNTAGT. The CDR3 loop is CASSVNREETQYF. In nucleotides, the CDR3 is TGTGCCAGCAGTGTCAACAGGGAAGAGACCCAGTACTTC.

This clonotype appeared a few times. Here the CDR3 reads CASSGTGDTQYF. Here the CDR3 DNA reads TGTGCCAGCAGCGGAACGGGGGATACGCAGTATTTT. The chain joins TRBV5-5 to TRBJ2-3; tentatively, D is TRBD2 (5 bases). V was trimmed by 4 bases and J by 6 bases, leaving 9 bases between them. This CDR3 spans 12 amino acids. CDR1 and CDR2 from the germline V gene are SGHKS and YYEKEE (reference sequence).

The genes are TRBV2 and TRBJ2-6; D call uncertain. The germline gives CDR1 SNHLY, CDR2 FYNNEI. V was trimmed by 10 bases and J by 1 base, leaving 14 bases between them. The CDR3 totals 15 residues. CDR3 sequence (DNA): TGTGCCAACATTAATTCGAGGTCTGGGGCCAACGTCCTGACTTTC. The encoded protein is CANINSRSGANVLTF.

The genes are TRBV28 and TRBJ1-6; no clear D. Germline loops: CDR1 MDHEN, CDR2 SYDVKM. This CDR3 is 14 amino acids long. The V end lost 4 bases, the J end lost 7 bases, and 11 bases lay between the germline ends. The CDR3 region has the DNA TGTGCCAGCAGTTATGAGTCTTACAATTCACCCCTCCACTTT. Its protein is CASSYESYNSPLHF.

The rearrangement links TRBV12-3 or TRBV12-4 to TRBJ2-7; D unresolved. Trimming shortened V by 3 bases and J by 2 bases, and 8 bases separated the two germline ends. This CDR3 has 13 residues. The CDR3 DNA reads as TGTGCCAGCAGTTTGATGGCGGCCTACGAGCAGTACTTC. It codes for CASSLMAAYEQYF.

The chain combines TRBV5-5 with TRBJ2-2; 12 nucleotides agree with TRBD1. CDR3 length: 16 residues. With 3 bases clipped from V and 6 bases from J, the junction kept 6 bases outside the gene matches. CDR1 SGHKS and CDR2 YYEKEE come from the germline V gene (reference sequence). In DNA form, the CDR3 reads TGTGCCAGCAGCTCGTTGGGACAGGGGGCGGCCGGGGAGCTGTTTTTT. As protein: CASSSLGQGAAGELFF.

The chain combines TRBV6-5 with TRBJ2-7; TRBD1 might be the D (5 bases). V was trimmed by 6 bases and J by 4 bases, leaving 13 bases between them. This CDR3 has 13 residues. The germline gives CDR1 MNHEY, CDR2 SVGAGI. The CDR3 DNA follows: TGTGCCAGCAGAAGGGGCGTCTGGTACGAGCAGTACTTC. Translated: CASRRGVWYEQYF.

This clonotype has a handful of counts. The chain combines TRBV20-1 with TRBJ1-6; weak D call: TRBD1 (6 bases). Trimming stripped 1 base from V and 12 bases from J, with 13 bases between. CDR3 length: 13 amino acids. Germline-derived CDR1 and CDR2 are DFQATT and SNEGSKA (reference sequence). The CDR3 DNA is TGCAGTGCTAGAGTTAGGGGGAGTTTACCCCTCCACTTT. Its protein product is CSARVRGSLPLHF.

The V gene is TRBV12-3 or TRBV12-4, the J gene TRBJ2-1, with a tentative D call TRBD2 (6 bases). V was clipped by 3 bases and J by 8 bases, with 17 bases between them. CDR3 length: 15 amino acids. CDR3 protein: CASSFRGLRTDEQFF. In nucleotides, the CDR3 is TGTGCCAGCAGTTTTAGGGGACTCCGCACAGATGAGCAGTTCTTC.

This clonotype has just a few counts. The V call is TRBV28, the J call TRBJ1-4; D not certain. V was clipped by 8 bases and J by 0 bases, with 13 bases between them. CDR3 length equals 15 residues. The germline V gene encodes CDR1 MDHEN and CDR2 SYDVKM. The CDR3 loop is CASSERGATNEKLFF. The CDR3 nucleotides read TGTGCCAGCTCTGAGCGGGGTGCAACTAATGAAAAACTGTTTTTT.

The CDR3 is CASRGATYNEQFF. CDR3 bases: TGTGCCAGCAGGGGGGCGACCTACAATGAGCAGTTCTTC. The chain couples TRBV12-3 or TRBV12-4 to TRBJ2-1, with D perhaps TRBD1 (6 bases). V was shortened by 6 bases and J by 2 bases, with 8 bases between the two germline ends. This CDR3 region has 13 residues.

This chain joins TRBV6-5 and TRBJ2-7, with D uncertain. Germline CDR1 and CDR2: MNHEY and SVGAGI. With 8 bases removed from V and 1 base from J, the gap between germline ends came to 9 bases. The CDR3 runs 12 residues. The CDR3 region is CASGQQSYEQYF. The DNA for the CDR3 is TGTGCCAGCGGGCAACAGTCCTACGAGCAGTACTTC.

This clonotype was recorded once. V and J are TRBV28 and TRBJ2-6; 10 bases map to TRBD1. Germline V lookup: CDR1 MDHEN, CDR2 SYDVKM. The CDR3 has 17 residues. Trimming at V came to 5 bases and at J to 2 bases, leaving 6 bases not matched to a gene. The CDR3 DNA reads TGTGCCAGCAGTATCCGGACAGGGGGTCCTGGGGCCAACGTCCTGACTTTC. It is translated as CASSIRTGGPGANVLTF.

This chain uses TRBV7-2 with TRBJ2-2; TRBD1 or TRBD2 may be the D gene (5 bases each). V lost 8 bases and J lost 4, with 14 bases in between. The CDR3 extends over 14 amino acids. Germline CDR1 reads SGHTA; CDR2 reads FQGNSA. CDR3 DNA sequence: TGTGCCAGCCGGGGCGGGCCAAGCACCGGGGAGCTGTTTTTT. It encodes CASRGGPSTGELFF.